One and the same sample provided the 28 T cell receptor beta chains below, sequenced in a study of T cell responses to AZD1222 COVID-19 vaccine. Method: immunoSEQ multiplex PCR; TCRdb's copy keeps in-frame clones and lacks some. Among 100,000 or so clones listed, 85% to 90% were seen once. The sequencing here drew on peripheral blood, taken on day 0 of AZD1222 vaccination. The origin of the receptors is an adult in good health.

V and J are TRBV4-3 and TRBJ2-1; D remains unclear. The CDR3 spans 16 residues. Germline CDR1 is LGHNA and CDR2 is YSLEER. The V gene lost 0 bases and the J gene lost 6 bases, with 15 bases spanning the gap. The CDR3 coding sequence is TGCGCCAGCAGCCAAGATAAGCTCCCGCGAGGCAATGAGCAGTTCTTC. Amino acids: CASSQDKLPRGNEQFF.

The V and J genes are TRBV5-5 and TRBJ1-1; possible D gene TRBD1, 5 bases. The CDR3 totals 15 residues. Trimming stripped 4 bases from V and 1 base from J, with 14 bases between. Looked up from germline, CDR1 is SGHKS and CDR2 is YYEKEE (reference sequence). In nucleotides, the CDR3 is TGTGCCAGCAGCGCGGAACAGGTGAAGAACACTGAAGCTTTCTTT. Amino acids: CASSAEQVKNTEAFF. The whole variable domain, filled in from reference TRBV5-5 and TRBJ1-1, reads DAGVTQSPTHLIKTRGQQVTLRCSPISGHKSVSWYQQVLGQGPQFIFQYYEKEERGRGNFPDRFSARQFPNYSSELNVNALLLGDSALYLCASSAEQVKNTEAFFGQGTRLTVV.

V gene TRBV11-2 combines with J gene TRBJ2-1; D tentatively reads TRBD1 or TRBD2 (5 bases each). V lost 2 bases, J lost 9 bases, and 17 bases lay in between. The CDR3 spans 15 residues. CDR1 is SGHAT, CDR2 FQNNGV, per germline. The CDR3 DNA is TGTGCCAGCAGCTTACTTGGGACCGTCAGTACTGAGCAGTTCTTC. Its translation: CASSLLGTVSTEQFF.

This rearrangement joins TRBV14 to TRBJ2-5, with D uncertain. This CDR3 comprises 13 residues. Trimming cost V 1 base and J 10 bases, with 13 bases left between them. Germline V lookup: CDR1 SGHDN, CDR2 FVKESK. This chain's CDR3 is CASSQVGAGDQYF. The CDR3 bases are TGTGCCAGCAGCCAAGTCGGCGCTGGCGACCAGTACTTC.

The CDR3 loop reads CASSPRRGVQPQHF. The CDR3 coding sequence is TGTGCCAGCAGCCCTCGGCGCGGGGTTCAGCCCCAGCATTTT. The V call is TRBV7-2, the J call TRBJ1-5; D ambiguous. Germline CDR1 and CDR2: SGHTA and FQGNSA. Trimming took 5 bases from V and 6 from J, leaving 14 bases between them. The CDR3 is made up of 14 amino acids.

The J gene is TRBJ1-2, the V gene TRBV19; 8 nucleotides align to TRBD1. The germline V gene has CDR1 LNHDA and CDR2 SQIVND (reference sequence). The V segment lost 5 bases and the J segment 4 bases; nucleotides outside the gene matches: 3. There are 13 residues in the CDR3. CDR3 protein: CASSSGGFYGYTF. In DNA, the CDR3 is TGTGCCAGTAGTTCAGGGGGCTTCTATGGCTACACCTTC.

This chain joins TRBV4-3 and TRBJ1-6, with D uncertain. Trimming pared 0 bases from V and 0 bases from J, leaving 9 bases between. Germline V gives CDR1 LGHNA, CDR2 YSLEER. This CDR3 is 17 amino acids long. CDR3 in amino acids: CASSQEAQSSYNSPLHF. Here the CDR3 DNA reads TGCGCCAGCAGCCAAGAGGCACAGAGCTCCTATAATTCACCCCTCCACTTT.

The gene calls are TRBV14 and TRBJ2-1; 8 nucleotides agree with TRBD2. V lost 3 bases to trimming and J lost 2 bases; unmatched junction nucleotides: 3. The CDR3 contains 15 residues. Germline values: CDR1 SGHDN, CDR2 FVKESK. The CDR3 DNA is TGTGCCAGCAGCCACCTCGGGAGGGCCTACAATGAGCAGTTCTTC. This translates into CASSHLGRAYNEQFF.

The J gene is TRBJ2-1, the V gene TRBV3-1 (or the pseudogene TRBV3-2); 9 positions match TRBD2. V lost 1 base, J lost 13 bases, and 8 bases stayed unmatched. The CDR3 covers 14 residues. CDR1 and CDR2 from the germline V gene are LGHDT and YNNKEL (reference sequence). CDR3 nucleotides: TGTGCCAGCAGCCAAGGTAGCGGGAGTCGGCTACAGTTCTTC. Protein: CASSQGSGSRLQFF.

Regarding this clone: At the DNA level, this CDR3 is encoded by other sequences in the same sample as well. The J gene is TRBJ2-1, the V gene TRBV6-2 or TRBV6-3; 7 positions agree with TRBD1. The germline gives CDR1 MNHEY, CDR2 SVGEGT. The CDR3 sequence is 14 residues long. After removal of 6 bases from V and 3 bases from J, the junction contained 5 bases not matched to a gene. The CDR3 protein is CASSGDRVYNEQFF. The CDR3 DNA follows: TGTGCCAGCAGCGGGGACAGAGTCTACAATGAGCAGTTCTTC.

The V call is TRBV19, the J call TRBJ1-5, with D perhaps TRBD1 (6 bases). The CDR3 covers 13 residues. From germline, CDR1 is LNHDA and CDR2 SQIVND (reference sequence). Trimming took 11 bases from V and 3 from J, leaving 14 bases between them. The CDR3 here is CASRTEINQPQHF. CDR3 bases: TGTGCCTCAAGGACAGAGATCAATCAGCCCCAGCATTTT.

CDR3 sequence: CAFGAGGDTEAFF. For the CDR3, the DNA is TGTGCATTTGGGGCAGGAGGGGACACTGAAGCTTTCTTT. This sequence joins TRBV30 and TRBJ1-1; D is possibly TRBD1 (5 bases). The CDR3 has 13 amino acids. The germline gives CDR1 GTSNPN, CDR2 SVGIG (reference sequence). The whole variable domain, filled in from reference TRBV30 and TRBJ1-1, reads SQTIHQWPATLVQPVGSPLSLECTVEGTSNPNLYWYRQAAGRGLQLLFYSVGIGQISSEVPQNLSASRPQDRQFILSSKKLLLSDSGFYLCAFGAGGDTEAFFGQGTRLTVV.

The CDR3 sequence is CASSSTAGNTIYF. The CDR3 DNA reads TGTGCCAGCAGCTCGACAGCCGGAAACACCATATATTTT. The rearrangement joins TRBV13 to TRBJ1-3, with D maybe TRBD1 (5 bases). CDR1 is PRHDT, CDR2 FYEKMQ, per germline (reference sequence). This CDR3 is built from 13 residues. The V and J ends lost 4 bases and 4 bases respectively, with 8 bases between them.

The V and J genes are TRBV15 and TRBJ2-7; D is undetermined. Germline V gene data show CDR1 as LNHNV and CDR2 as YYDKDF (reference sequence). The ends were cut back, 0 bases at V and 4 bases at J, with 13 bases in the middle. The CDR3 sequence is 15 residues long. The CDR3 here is CATSRDWRLLYEQYF. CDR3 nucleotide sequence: TGTGCCACCAGCAGAGATTGGAGACTTTTATACGAGCAGTACTTC.

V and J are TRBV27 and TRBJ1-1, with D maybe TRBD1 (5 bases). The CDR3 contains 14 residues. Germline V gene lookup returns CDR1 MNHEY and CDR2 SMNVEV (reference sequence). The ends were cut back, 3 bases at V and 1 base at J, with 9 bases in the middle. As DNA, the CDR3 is TGTGCCAGCAGTTTGCAGGGCTGGAACACTGAAGCTTTCTTT. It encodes CASSLQGWNTEAFF.

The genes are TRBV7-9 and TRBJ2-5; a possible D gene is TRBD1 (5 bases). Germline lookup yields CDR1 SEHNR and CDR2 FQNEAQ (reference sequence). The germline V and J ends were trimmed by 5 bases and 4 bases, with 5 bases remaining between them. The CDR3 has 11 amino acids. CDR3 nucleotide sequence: TGTGCCAGCAGCCAGGGAGAGACCCAGTACTTC. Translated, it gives CASSQGETQYF.

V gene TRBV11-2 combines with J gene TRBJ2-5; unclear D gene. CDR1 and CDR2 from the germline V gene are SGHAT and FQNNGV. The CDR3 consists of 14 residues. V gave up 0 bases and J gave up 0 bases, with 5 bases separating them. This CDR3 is CASSLDNHQETQYF. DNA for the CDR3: TGTGCCAGCAGCTTAGACAACCACCAAGAGACCCAGTACTTC.

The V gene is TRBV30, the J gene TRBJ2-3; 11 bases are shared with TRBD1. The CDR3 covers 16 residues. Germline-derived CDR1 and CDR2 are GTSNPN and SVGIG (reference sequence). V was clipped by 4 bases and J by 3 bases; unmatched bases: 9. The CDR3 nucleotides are TGTGCCTGGATAGCCCACCGGGACAGGGGGACAGATACGCAGTATTTT. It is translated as CAWIAHRDRGTDTQYF.

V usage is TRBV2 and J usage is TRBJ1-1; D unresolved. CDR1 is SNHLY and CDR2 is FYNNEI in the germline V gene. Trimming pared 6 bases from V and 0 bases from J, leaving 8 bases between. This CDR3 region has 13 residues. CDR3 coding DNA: TGTGCCAGCAGGGGGAACATGAACACTGAAGCTTTCTTT. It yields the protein CASRGNMNTEAFF.

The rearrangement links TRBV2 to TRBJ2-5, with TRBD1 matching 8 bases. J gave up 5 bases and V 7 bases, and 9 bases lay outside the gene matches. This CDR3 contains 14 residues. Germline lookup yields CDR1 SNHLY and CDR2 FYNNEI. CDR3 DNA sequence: TGTGCCAGCAAACAGACAGGGGCTTTGGAGACCCAGTACTTC. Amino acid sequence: CASKQTGALETQYF.

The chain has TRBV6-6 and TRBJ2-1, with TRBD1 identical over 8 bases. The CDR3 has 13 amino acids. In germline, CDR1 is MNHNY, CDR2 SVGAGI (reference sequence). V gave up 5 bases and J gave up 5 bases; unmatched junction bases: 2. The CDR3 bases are TGTGCCAGCAGTAACAGGGGGGACAATGAGCAGTTCTTC. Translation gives CASSNRGDNEQFF.

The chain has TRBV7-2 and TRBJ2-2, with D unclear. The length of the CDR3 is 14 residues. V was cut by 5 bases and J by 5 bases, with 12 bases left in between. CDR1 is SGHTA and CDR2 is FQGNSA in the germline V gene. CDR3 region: CASSVVVETGELFF. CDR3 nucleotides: TGTGCCAGCAGCGTCGTTGTGGAAACCGGGGAGCTGTTTTTT. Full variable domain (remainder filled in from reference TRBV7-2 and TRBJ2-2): GAGVSQSPSNKVTEKGKDVELRCDPISGHTALYWYRQSLGQGLEFLIYFQGNSAPDKSGLPSDRFSAERTGGSVSTLTIQRTQQEDSAVYLCASSVVVETGELFFGEGSRLTVL.

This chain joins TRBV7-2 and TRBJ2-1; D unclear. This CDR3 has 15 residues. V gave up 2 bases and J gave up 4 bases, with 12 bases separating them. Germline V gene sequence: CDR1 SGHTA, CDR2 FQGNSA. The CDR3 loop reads CASSLTQLPYNEQFF. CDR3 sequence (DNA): TGTGCCAGCAGCTTAACGCAGCTTCCATACAATGAGCAGTTCTTC.

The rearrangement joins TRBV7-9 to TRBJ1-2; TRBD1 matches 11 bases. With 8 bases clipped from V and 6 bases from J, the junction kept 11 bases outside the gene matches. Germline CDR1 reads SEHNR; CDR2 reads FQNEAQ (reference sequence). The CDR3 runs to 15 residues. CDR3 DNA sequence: TGTGCCAGCTGTGGACAGGGGGCGTTCATGGATGGCTACACCTTC. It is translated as CASCGQGAFMDGYTF.

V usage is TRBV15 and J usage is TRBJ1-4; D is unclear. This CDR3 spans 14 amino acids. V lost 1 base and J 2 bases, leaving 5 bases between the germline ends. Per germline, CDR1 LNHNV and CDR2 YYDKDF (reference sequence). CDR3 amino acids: CATSRVGTNEKLFF. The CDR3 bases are TGTGCCACCAGCAGAGTGGGGACTAATGAAAAACTGTTTTTT.

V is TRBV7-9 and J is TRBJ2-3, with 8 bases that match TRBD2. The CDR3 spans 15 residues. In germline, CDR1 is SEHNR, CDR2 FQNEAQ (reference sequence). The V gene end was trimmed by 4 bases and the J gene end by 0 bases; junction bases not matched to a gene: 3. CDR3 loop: CASSSSGGSTDTQYF. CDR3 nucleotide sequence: TGTGCCAGCAGCTCCAGCGGGGGCAGCACAGATACGCAGTATTTT.

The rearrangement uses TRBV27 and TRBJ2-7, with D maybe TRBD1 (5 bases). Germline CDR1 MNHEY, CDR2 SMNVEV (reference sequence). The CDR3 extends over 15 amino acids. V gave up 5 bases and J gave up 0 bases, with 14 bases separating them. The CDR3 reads CASSTTEYSSYEQYF. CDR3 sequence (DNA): TGTGCCAGCAGTACGACAGAATACTCCTCCTACGAGCAGTACTTC.

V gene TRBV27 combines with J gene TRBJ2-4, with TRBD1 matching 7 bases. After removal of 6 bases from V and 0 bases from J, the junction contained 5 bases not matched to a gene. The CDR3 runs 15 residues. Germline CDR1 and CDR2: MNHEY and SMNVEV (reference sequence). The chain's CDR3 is CASRPGQLAKNIQYF. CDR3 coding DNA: TGTGCCAGCAGACCGGGACAGCTAGCCAAAAACATTCAGTACTTC.